This TCR beta chain is from a study of monozygotic twins with inflammatory bowel disease. The CDR3 runs 11 residues. The germline CDR1 and CDR2 sequences are SGHRS and YFSETQ. Notes on this clonotype: Its antigen is undetermined.

TCRdb reprocessed the 5' RACE reads; each CDR3 protein has one entry and no DNA is given. This sample contains 150,000 to 200,000 distinct CDR3 sequences. Study results and limitations: IBD patients had lower TCRbeta diversity (inverse Simpson) than healthy co-twins. Evidence failed to back one strong IBD-linked signal or clonotype.

The clonotype comes from a human donor with ulcerative colitis or Crohn's disease, or a healthy co-twin of an affected twin (not recorded which). The specimen sequenced was blood. This sequence joins TRBV5-1 and TRBJ2-2; the D gene TCRdb calls, TRBD2, cannot be checked with no DNA. The CDR3 sequence is CASPSPGELFF.